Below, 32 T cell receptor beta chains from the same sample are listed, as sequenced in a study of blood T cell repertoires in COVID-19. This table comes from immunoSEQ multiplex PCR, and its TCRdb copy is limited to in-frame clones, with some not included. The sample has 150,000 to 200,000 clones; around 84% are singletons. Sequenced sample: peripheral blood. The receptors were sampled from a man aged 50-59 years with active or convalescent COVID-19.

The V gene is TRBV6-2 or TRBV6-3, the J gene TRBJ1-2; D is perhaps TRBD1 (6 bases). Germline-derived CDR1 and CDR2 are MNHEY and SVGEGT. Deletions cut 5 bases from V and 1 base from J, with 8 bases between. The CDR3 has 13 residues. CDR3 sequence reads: CASSKDSNYGYTF. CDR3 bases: TGTGCCAGCAGTAAGGACAGTAACTATGGCTACACCTTC.

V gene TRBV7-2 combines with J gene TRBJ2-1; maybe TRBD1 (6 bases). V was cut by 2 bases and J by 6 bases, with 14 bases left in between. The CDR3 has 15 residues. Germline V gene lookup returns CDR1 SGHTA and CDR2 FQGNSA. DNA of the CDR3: TGTGCCAGCAGCTTAAGTCCGGGACACACCAATGAGCAGTTCTTC. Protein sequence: CASSLSPGHTNEQFF. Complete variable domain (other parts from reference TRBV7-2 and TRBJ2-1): GAGVSQSPSNKVTEKGKDVELRCDPISGHTALYWYRQSLGQGLEFLIYFQGNSAPDKSGLPSDRFSAERTGGSVSTLTIQRTQQEDSAVYLCASSLSPGHTNEQFFGPGTRLTVL.

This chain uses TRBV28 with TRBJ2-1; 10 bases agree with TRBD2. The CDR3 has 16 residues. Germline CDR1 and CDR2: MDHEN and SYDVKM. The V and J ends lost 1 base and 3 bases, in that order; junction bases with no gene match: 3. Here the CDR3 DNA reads TGTGCCAGCAGTTTATCAGCGGGAGGGGACTACAATGAGCAGTTCTTC. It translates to CASSLSAGGDYNEQFF.

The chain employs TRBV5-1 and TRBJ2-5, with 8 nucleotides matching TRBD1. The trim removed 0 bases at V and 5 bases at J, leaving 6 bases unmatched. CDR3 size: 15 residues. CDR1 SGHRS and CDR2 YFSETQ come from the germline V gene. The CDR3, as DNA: TGCGCCAGCAGCTTGGGGACAGGGCGAGGGGAGACCCAGTACTTC. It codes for CASSLGTGRGETQYF.

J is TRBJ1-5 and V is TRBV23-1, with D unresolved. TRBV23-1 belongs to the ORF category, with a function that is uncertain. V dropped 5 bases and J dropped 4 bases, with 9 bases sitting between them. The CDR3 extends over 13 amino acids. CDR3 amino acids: CASSTEINQPQHF. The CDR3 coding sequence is TGCGCCAGCAGTACAGAAATAAATCAGCCCCAGCATTTT.

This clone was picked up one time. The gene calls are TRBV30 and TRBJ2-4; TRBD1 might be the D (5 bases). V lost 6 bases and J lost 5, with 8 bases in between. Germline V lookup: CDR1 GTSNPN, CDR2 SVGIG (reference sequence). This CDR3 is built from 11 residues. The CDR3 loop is CACRRENIQYF. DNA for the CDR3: TGTGCCTGCCGCAGGGAAAACATTCAGTACTTC.

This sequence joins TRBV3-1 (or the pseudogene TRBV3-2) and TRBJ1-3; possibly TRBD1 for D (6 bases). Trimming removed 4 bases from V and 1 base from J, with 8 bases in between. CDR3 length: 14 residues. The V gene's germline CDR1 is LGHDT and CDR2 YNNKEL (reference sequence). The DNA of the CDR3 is TGTGCCAGCAGCCTACAGGGTTCTGGAAACACCATATATTTT. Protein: CASSLQGSGNTIYF.

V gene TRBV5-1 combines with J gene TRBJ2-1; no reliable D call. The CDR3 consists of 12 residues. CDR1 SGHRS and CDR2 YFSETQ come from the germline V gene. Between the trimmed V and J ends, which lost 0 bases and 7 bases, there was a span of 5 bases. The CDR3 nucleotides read TGCGCCAGCAGCTTGGTCATGAATGAGCAGTTCTTC. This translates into CASSLVMNEQFF.

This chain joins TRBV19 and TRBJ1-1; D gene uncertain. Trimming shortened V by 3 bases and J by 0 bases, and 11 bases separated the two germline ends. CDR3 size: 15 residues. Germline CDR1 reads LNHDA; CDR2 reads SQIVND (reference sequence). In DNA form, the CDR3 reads TGTGCCAGTAGTATGGGCCCCTTTCTGAACACTGAAGCTTTCTTT. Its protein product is CASSMGPFLNTEAFF.

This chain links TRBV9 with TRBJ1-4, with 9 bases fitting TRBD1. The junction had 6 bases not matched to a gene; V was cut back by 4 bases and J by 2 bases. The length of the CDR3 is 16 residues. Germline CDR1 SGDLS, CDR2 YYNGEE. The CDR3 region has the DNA TGTGCCAGCAGCCGATCCGGGACAGGGACTAATGAAAAACTGTTTTTT. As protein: CASSRSGTGTNEKLFF.

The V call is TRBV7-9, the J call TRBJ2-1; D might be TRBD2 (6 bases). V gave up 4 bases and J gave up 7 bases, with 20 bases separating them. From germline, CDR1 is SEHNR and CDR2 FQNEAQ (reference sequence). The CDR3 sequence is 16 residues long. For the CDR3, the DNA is TGTGCCAGCAGCTCAGGGTGGGAGACTAGGATGAATGAGCAGTTCTTC. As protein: CASSSGWETRMNEQFF.

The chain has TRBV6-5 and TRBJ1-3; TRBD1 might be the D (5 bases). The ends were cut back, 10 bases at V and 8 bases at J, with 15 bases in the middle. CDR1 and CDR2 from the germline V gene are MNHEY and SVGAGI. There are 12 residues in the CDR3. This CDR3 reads CATTTSGDTIYF. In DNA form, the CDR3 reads TGTGCCACCACTACTTCGGGGGACACCATATATTTT.

The DNA of the CDR3 is TGTGCCAGCAGCTTGGAGGGACTAGACTTCACCGGGGAGCTGTTTTTT. Translated: CASSLEGLDFTGELFF. The chain links TRBV11-2 to TRBJ2-2; 8 bases map to TRBD2. With V trimmed by 3 bases and J by 4 bases, 7 bases remained unmatched. This CDR3 has 16 residues. Germline loops: CDR1 SGHAT, CDR2 FQNNGV. The entire variable domain, with the rest obtained from reference TRBV11-2 and TRBJ2-2, is as follows: EAGVAQSPRYKIIEKRQSVAFWCNPISGHATLYWYQQILGQGPKLLIQFQNNGVVDDSQLPKDRFSAERLKGVDSTLKIQPAKLEDSAVYLCASSLEGLDFTGELFFGEGSRLTVL.

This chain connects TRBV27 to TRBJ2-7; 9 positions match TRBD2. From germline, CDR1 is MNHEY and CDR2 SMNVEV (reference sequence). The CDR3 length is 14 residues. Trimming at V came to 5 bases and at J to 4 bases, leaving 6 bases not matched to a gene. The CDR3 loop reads CASSRSGGLYEQYF. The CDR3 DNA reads TGTGCCAGCAGTCGTAGCGGGGGTCTTTACGAGCAGTACTTC.

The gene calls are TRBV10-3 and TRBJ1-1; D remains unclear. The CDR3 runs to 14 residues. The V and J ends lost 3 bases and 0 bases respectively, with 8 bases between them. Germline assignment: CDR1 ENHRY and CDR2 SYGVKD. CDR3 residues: CAISESAVNTEAFF. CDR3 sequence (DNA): TGTGCCATCAGTGAATCAGCGGTGAACACTGAAGCTTTCTTT.

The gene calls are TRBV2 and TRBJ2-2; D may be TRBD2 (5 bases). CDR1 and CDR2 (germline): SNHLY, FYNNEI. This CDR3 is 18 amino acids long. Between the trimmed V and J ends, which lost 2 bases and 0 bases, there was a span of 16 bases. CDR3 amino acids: CASSESLRRVANTGELFF. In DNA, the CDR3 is TGTGCCAGCAGTGAATCTTTGCGGCGGGTCGCGAACACCGGGGAGCTGTTTTTT.

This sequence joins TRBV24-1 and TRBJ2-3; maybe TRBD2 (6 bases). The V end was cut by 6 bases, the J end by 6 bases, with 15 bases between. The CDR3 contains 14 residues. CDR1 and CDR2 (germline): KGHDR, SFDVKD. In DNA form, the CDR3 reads TGTGCCACCAGTAGCGGGCGGGTCGAGGATACGCAGTATTTT. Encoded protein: CATSSGRVEDTQYF.

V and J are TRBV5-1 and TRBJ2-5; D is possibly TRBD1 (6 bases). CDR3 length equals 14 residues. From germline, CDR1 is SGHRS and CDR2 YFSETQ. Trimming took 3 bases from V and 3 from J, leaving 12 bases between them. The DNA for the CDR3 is TGCGCCAGCAGCTACTGGACAGCTAAAGAGACCCAGTACTTC. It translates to CASSYWTAKETQYF. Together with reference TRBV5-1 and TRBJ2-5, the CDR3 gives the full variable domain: KAGVTQTPRYLIKTRGQQVTLSCSPISGHRSVSWYQQTPGQGLQFLFEYFSETQRNKGNFPGRFSGRQFSNSRSEMNVSTLELGDSALYLCASSYWTAKETQYFGPGTRLLVL.

The CDR3 DNA reads as TGTGCCAGTAGTATGTCGGCGGGAGATCTGAATACGCAGTATTTT. This codes for CASSMSAGDLNTQYF. The J gene is TRBJ2-3, the V gene TRBV19; the match to TRBD2 covers 7 bases. This CDR3 comprises 15 residues. The J segment lost 7 bases and the V segment lost 3 bases, leaving 10 bases of the junction unmatched. CDR1 is LNHDA, CDR2 SQIVND, per germline (reference sequence).

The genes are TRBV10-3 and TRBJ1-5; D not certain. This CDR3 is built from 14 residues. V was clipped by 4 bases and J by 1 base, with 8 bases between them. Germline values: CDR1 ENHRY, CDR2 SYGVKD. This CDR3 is CAISAHTSNQPQHF. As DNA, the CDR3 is TGTGCCATCAGTGCACACACCAGCAATCAGCCCCAGCATTTT.

CDR3 DNA: TGTGCCAGCAGTCCGGCTAACTATGGCTACACCTTC. It specifies CASSPANYGYTF. V usage is TRBV28 and J usage is TRBJ1-2, with unresolved D. Trimming left V 5 bases short and J 0 bases short, with 4 bases between. There are 12 residues in the CDR3. Germline CDR1 MDHEN, CDR2 SYDVKM.

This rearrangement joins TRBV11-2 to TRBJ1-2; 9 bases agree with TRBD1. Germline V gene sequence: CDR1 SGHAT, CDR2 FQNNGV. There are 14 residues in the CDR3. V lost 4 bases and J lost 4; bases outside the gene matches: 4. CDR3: CASSSRQGGYGYTF. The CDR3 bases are TGTGCCAGCAGCTCAAGACAGGGGGGCTATGGCTACACCTTC.

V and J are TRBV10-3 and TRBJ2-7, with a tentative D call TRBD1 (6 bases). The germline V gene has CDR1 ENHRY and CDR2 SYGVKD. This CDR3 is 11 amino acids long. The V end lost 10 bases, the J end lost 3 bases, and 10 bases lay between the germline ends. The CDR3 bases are TGTGCCACCATGGACAGCTACGAGCAGTACTTC. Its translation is CATMDSYEQYF.

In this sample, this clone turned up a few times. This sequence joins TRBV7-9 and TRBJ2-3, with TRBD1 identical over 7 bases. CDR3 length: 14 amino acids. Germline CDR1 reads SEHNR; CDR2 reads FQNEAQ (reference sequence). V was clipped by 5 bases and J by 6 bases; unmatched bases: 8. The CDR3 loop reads CASSQGGAADTQYF. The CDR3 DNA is TGTGCCAGCAGCCAAGGGGGCGCCGCGGATACGCAGTATTTT. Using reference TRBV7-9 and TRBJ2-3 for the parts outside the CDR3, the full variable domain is DTGVSQNPRHKITKRGQNVTFRCDPISEHNRLYWYRQTLGQGPEFLTYFQNEAQLEKSRLLSDRFSAERPKGSFSTLEIQRTEQGDSAMYLCASSQGGAADTQYFGPGTRLTVL.

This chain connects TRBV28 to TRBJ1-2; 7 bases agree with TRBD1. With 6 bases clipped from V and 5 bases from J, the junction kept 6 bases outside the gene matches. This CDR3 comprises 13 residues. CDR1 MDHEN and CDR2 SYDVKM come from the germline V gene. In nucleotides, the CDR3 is TGTGCCAGCAGACCGGGACAGCCTTATGGCTACACCTTC. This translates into CASRPGQPYGYTF.

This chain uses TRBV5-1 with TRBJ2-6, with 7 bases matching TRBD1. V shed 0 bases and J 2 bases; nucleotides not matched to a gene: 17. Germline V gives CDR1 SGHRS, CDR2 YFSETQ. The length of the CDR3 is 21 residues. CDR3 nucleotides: TGCGCCAGCAGCTTGGGAGACAGGGTAATACGGTTGGAGGCTGGGGCCAACGTCCTGACTTTC. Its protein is CASSLGDRVIRLEAGANVLTF.

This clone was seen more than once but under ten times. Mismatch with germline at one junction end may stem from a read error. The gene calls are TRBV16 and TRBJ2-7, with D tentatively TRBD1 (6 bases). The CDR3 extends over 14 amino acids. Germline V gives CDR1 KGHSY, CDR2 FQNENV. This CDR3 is CASTQSGTNYEQYF. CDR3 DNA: TGTGCCAGCACCCAATCCGGGACAAACTACGAGCAGTACTTC.

CDR3 amino acids: CASSYLGQGTTGELFF. In nucleotides, the CDR3 is TGTGCCAGCAGTTACTTGGGACAGGGGACCACCGGGGAGCTGTTTTTT. This sequence joins TRBV6-5 and TRBJ2-2; 10 nucleotides agree with TRBD1. In germline, CDR1 is MNHEY, CDR2 SVGAGI. The CDR3 has 16 amino acids. The junction had 3 bases not matched to a gene; V was cut back by 1 base and J by 4 bases.

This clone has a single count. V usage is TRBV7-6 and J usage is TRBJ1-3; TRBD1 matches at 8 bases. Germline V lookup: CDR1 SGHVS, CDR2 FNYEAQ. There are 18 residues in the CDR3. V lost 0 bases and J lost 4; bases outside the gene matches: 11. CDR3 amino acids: CASSLAHAGQVVGNTIYF. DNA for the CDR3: TGTGCCAGCAGCTTAGCGCACGCGGGACAGGTAGTCGGAAACACCATATATTTT.

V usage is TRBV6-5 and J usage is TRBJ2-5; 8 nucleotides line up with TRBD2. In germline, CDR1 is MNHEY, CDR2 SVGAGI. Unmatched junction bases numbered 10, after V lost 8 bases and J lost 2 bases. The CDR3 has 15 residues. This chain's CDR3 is CASSTSGDVQETQYF. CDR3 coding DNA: TGTGCCAGCTCCACTAGCGGAGACGTACAAGAGACCCAGTACTTC.

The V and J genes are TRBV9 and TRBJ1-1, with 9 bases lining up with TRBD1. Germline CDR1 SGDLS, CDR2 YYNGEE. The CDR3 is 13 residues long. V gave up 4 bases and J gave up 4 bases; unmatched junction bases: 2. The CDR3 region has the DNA TGTGCCAGCAGCACGGGACAGGGCACTGAAGCTTTCTTT. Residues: CASSTGQGTEAFF.

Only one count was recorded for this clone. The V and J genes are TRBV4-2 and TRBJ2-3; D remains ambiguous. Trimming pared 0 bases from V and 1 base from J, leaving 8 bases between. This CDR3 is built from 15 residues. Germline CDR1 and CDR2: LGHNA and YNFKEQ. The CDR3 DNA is TGTGCCAGCAGCCAAGATGGCTCCGGCACAGATACGCAGTATTTT. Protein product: CASSQDGSGTDTQYF.